This T cell receptor beta chain was found in a study of T cell responses to AZD1222 COVID-19 vaccine. General study findings and limits: Dominant CD4 TCR responses targeted spike regions 160-218 and 743-854. Only a handful of AZD1222 recipients were seropositive at baseline. Sampling captured repertoires only after the peak T cell response. Donors were largely white British and mainly female; clonal diversity was possibly underestimated.

This clone was observed a single time. Its target is not known. The ends lost 6 bases at V and 6 bases at J; junction bases unmatched: 6. Germline CDR1 MDHEN, CDR2 SYDVKM. The CDR3 contains 15 residues. Clones were read by immunoSEQ multiplex PCR, and TCRdb kept only the in-frame ones, dropping some. The table has 90,000 to 140,000 clones, about 91% seen once. The rearrangement joins TRBV28 to TRBJ1-5, with 12 nucleotides matching TRBD1. This receptor was taken from an adult who received the AZD1222 COVID-19 vaccine. The specimen comprised peripheral blood, sampled 28 days after the second AZD1222 dose. In DNA form, the CDR3 reads TGTGCCAGCAGGGGACAGGGGGCATGGACTCAGCCCCAGCATTTT. This sequence encodes CASRGQGAWTQPQHF. Based on the CDR3 plus reference TRBV28 and TRBJ1-5, the full variable domain is DVKVTQSSRYLVKRTGEKVFLECVQDMDHENMFWYRQDPGLGLRLIYFSYDVKMKEKGDIPEGYSVSREKKERFSLILESASTNQTSMYLCASRGQGAWTQPQHFGDGTRLSIL.